Below, 30 T cell receptor beta chains from the same sample are listed, as sequenced in a study of identical twins. TCRdb re-called the 5' RACE reads with MiXCR, one entry per CDR3 protein. The data show 1,800,000 or so distinct CDR3 sequences, less than 40% seen once. Sequenced sample: cord blood. The source of these receptors is a newborn girl in good health.

This clonotype was observed a few times. The chain joins TRBV3-1 to TRBJ1-2, with D uncertain. The germline V and J ends were trimmed by 1 base and 3 bases, with 9 bases remaining between them. Germline V gene lookup returns CDR1 LGHDT and CDR2 YNNKEL (reference sequence). This CDR3 is 14 amino acids long. The CDR3 spells CASSQGAGDYGYTF. The CDR3 DNA is TGTGCCAGCAGCCAAGGGGCCGGGGACTATGGCTACACCTTC.

The chain joins TRBV20-1 to TRBJ2-1, with D maybe TRBD2 (5 bases). Trimming pared 4 bases from V and 0 bases from J, leaving 13 bases between. CDR1 DFQATT and CDR2 SNEGSKA come from the germline V gene (reference sequence). The CDR3 has 15 amino acids. The CDR3 DNA sequence: TGCAGTGCTATAGAGGGTCCAAGCTCCTACAATGAGCAGTTCTTC. Translated, it gives CSAIEGPSSYNEQFF.

In this sample, this clonotype turned up a few times. The V gene is TRBV10-3, the J gene TRBJ2-1; 8 nucleotides align to TRBD2. The V gene end was trimmed by 0 bases and the J gene end by 2 bases; junction bases not matched to a gene: 3. CDR3 length equals 16 residues. The V gene's germline CDR1 is ENHRY and CDR2 SYGVKD. The CDR3 reads CAISESVAGPYNEQFF. In nucleotides, the CDR3 is TGTGCCATCAGTGAGTCGGTAGCGGGGCCCTACAATGAGCAGTTCTTC.

This clonotype was detected only a few times. The chain has TRBV3-1 and TRBJ2-6; maybe TRBD1 (5 bases). Germline V lookup: CDR1 LGHDT, CDR2 YNNKEL (reference sequence). This CDR3 has 16 residues. With 4 bases removed from V and 0 bases from J, the gap between germline ends came to 10 bases. The CDR3 DNA sequence: TGTGCCAGCAGCCGCACAGGTCTCTCTGGGGCCAACGTCCTGACTTTC. Translating gives CASSRTGLSGANVLTF.

About this clonotype: Just one base apart from a much larger clone, this may be a read error. Likely a read error: the CDR3 ends without its conserved phenylalanine or tryptophan. The rearrangement uses TRBV29-1 and TRBJ2-3, with 13 nucleotides matching TRBD2. Germline V gene sequence: CDR1 SQVTM, CDR2 ANQGSEA. This CDR3 has 17 amino acids. With V trimmed by 4 bases and J by 7 bases, 14 bases remained unmatched. CDR3 region: CSVGGRTSGSSRNTQYY. The CDR3 DNA follows: TGCAGCGTTGGAGGGAGGACTAGCGGGAGCTCGAGGAATACGCAGTATTAT.

V gene TRBV12-3 or TRBV12-4 combines with J gene TRBJ2-7; 7 nucleotides match TRBD2. Trimming removed 4 bases from V and 7 bases from J; junction bases left unmatched: 7. The CDR3 has 13 amino acids. Written as DNA, the CDR3 is TGTGCCAGCAGTTCCTTCACGGGGGGAGAGCAGTACTTC. This gives the protein CASSSFTGGEQYF.

For the CDR3, the DNA is TGCGCCAGCAGCGTGGGACAGGTGGTCTCCTACGAGCAGTACTTC. The encoded protein is CASSVGQVVSYEQYF. The V gene is TRBV5-1, the J gene TRBJ2-7; 8 nucleotides line up with TRBD1. Germline V gene lookup returns CDR1 SGHRS and CDR2 YFSETQ. The ends lost 4 bases at V and 0 bases at J; junction bases unmatched: 6. The CDR3 runs to 15 residues.

This clonotype showed up many times. The chain is built from TRBV29-1 and TRBJ1-1, with unresolved D. V gave up 7 bases and J gave up 7 bases, with 16 bases separating them. Germline values: CDR1 SQVTM, CDR2 ANQGSEA. The CDR3 has 12 amino acids. The CDR3 loop reads CSADWVRSEAFF. CDR3 coding DNA: TGCAGCGCCGACTGGGTGAGGAGTGAAGCTTTCTTT.

This clonotype showed up just once. One end of the junction fails to match germline, which may point to a read error. The chain couples TRBV3-1 to TRBJ1-2; TRBD1 matches 9 bases. Germline CDR1 and CDR2: LGHDT and YNNKEL (reference sequence). The CDR3 is 14 residues long. Here the CDR3 DNA reads TGTGCCAGCAGTCAAAGTACAGGGGGCTATTGCTACACCTTC. Its translation is CASSQSTGGYCYTF. Supplemented by reference TRBV3-1 and TRBJ1-2, the full variable domain reads DTAVSQTPKYLVTQMGNDKSIKCEQNLGHDTMYWYKQDSKKFLKIMFSYNNKELIINETVPNRFSPKSPDKAHLNLHINSLELGDSAVYFCASSQSTGGYCYTFGSGTRLTVV.

The sample holds a few counts of this clonotype. This sequence joins TRBV27 and TRBJ1-2; possibly TRBD1 for D (5 bases). This CDR3 is 13 amino acids long. V gave up 7 bases and J gave up 4 bases, with 13 bases separating them. From germline, CDR1 is MNHEY and CDR2 SMNVEV (reference sequence). The CDR3 region has the DNA TGTGCCAGCACCCTACGCACAGGCTATGGCTACACCTTC. It encodes CASTLRTGYGYTF.

This clonotype turned up a few times. The chain uses TRBV20-1 and TRBJ2-3; 7 bases fit TRBD2. Germline-derived CDR1 and CDR2 are DFQATT and SNEGSKA (reference sequence). Trimming removed 3 bases from V and 2 bases from J; junction bases left unmatched: 5. The CDR3 has 14 residues. CDR3 protein: CSASSSGTTDTQYF. Written as DNA, the CDR3 is TGCAGTGCTAGCTCTAGCGGAACCACAGATACGCAGTATTTT.

This clonotype has just a few counts. The chain uses TRBV7-2 and TRBJ2-7; D perhaps matches TRBD2 (6 bases). This CDR3 has 15 amino acids. V gave up 1 base and J gave up 1 base, with 11 bases separating them. Germline values: CDR1 SGHTA, CDR2 FQGNSA. In nucleotides, the CDR3 is TGTGCCAGCAGCTTAGACTGGGGGACTTCCTACGAGCAGTACTTC. Protein: CASSLDWGTSYEQYF.

This clonotype was counted a few times. V and J are TRBV7-9 and TRBJ2-3; D is perhaps TRBD2 (5 bases). The CDR3 covers 16 residues. V lost 0 bases and J 2 bases, leaving 12 bases between the germline ends. Germline V gene data show CDR1 as SEHNR and CDR2 as FQNEAQ (reference sequence). CDR3 sequence (DNA): TGTGCCAGCAGCTTAGCTGGAGGAAGCGTCACAGATACGCAGTATTTT. Translated, it gives CASSLAGGSVTDTQYF.

This chain links TRBV20-1 with TRBJ1-3; 9 bases align to TRBD1. CDR3 length: 15 residues. V lost 3 bases and J lost 4; bases outside the gene matches: 7. Germline CDR1 DFQATT, CDR2 SNEGSKA (reference sequence). CDR3 sequence: CSARDNRGQGNTIYF. In DNA, the CDR3 is TGCAGTGCTAGGGACAACAGGGGGCAGGGAAACACCATATATTTT.

This clonotype was counted a few times. The V gene is TRBV28, the J gene TRBJ2-5; unclear D gene. This CDR3 is built from 14 residues. Deletions cut 6 bases from V and 4 bases from J, with 15 bases between. The V gene's germline CDR1 is MDHEN and CDR2 SYDVKM. This CDR3 is CASSFLEVGETQYF. CDR3 DNA sequence: TGTGCCAGCAGCTTTTTAGAAGTCGGAGAGACCCAGTACTTC. Combining the CDR3 with reference TRBV28 and TRBJ2-5 gives the whole variable domain DVKVTQSSRYLVKRTGEKVFLECVQDMDHENMFWYRQDPGLGLRLIYFSYDVKMKEKGDIPEGYSVSREKKERFSLILESASTNQTSMYLCASSFLEVGETQYFGPGTRLLVL.

In this sample, this clonotype turned up a few times. The gene calls are TRBV20-1 and TRBJ1-2, with TRBD1 identical over 8 bases. The CDR3 consists of 14 residues. V was pared by 3 bases and J by 4 bases, with 7 bases of the junction left unmatched. Germline CDR1 DFQATT, CDR2 SNEGSKA (reference sequence). Written as DNA, the CDR3 is TGCAGTGCTAGCAGACAGGGGAGCGGCTATGGCTACACCTTC. It is translated as CSASRQGSGYGYTF.

This clonotype was seen only a few times. The chain employs TRBV20-1 and TRBJ1-5, with 9 bases matching TRBD1. J lost 1 base, V lost 7 bases, and 5 bases had no gene match. The germline CDR1 and CDR2 sequences are DFQATT and SNEGSKA (reference sequence). The CDR3 is 14 amino acids. CDR3 nucleotides: TGCAGTGGCCGACAGGGGGAGAGCAATCAGCCCCAGCATTTT. Protein product: CSGRQGESNQPQHF.

This chain uses TRBV20-1 with TRBJ2-3, with 10 bases identical to TRBD1. The CDR3 has 15 amino acids. Germline V gene lookup returns CDR1 DFQATT and CDR2 SNEGSKA (reference sequence). Losses at the gene ends were 5 bases for V and 2 bases for J; bases not matched to a gene: 7. The CDR3 spells CSALSGTGATDTQYF. DNA of the CDR3: TGCAGTGCTTTATCCGGGACAGGGGCCACAGATACGCAGTATTTT.

A few counts support this clonotype. V is TRBV11-2 and J is TRBJ2-3; 8 bases fit TRBD2. Germline lookup yields CDR1 SGHAT and CDR2 FQNNGV. The CDR3 covers 14 residues. V lost 1 base, J lost 8 bases, and 5 bases stayed unmatched. In DNA, the CDR3 is TGTGCCAGCAGCTTAGCGGGGGGGCAACGTACGCAGTATTTT. It translates to CASSLAGGQRTQYF.

This sequence joins TRBV6-1 and TRBJ1-1, with D tentatively TRBD1 (5 bases). Germline CDR1 reads MNHNS; CDR2 reads SASEGT. Deletions cut 8 bases from V and 1 base from J, with 14 bases between. This CDR3 contains 14 residues. This chain's CDR3 is CASATGTTNTEAFF. The CDR3 nucleotides read TGTGCCAGCGCAACCGGGACGACGAACACTGAAGCTTTCTTT.

The rearrangement links TRBV11-2 to TRBJ2-1, with 8 positions matching TRBD2. The CDR3 is 15 residues long. The germline CDR1 and CDR2 sequences are SGHAT and FQNNGV. The V and J ends lost 5 bases and 7 bases, in that order; junction bases with no gene match: 10. The CDR3 sequence is CASSHMRGAGNEQFF. As DNA, the CDR3 is TGTGCCAGCAGCCACATGCGGGGGGCCGGGAATGAGCAGTTCTTC.

This clonotype appeared a few times. The chain uses TRBV4-2 and TRBJ2-3, with D possibly being TRBD1 (6 bases). The V gene's germline CDR1 is LGHNA and CDR2 YNFKEQ. V gave up 1 base and J gave up 10 bases, with 15 bases separating them. The CDR3 loop spans 14 amino acids. CDR3: CASSQGALGQAQYF. In DNA form, the CDR3 reads TGTGCCAGCAGCCAAGGAGCCCTGGGACAAGCGCAGTATTTT.

This clonotype was detected many times. The V call is TRBV4-2, the J call TRBJ2-1; TRBD2 aligns across 7 bases. The CDR3 runs to 17 residues. Germline CDR1 reads LGHNA; CDR2 reads YNFKEQ. Trimming cost V 0 bases and J 2 bases; bases outside gene matches: 7. Written as DNA, the CDR3 is TGTGCCAGCAGCCAAGACGGGCGGGACTACACCTACAATGAGCAGTTCTTC. Amino acid sequence: CASSQDGRDYTYNEQFF.

The chain recombines TRBV25-1 with TRBJ2-7; TRBD1 aligns across 8 bases. Germline CDR1 MGHDK, CDR2 SYGVNS. The V gene end was trimmed by 2 bases and the J gene end by 5 bases; junction bases not matched to a gene: 8. The CDR3 runs to 15 residues. CDR3 sequence (DNA): TGTGCCAGCAGTGAAGAGAGACAGGGGAAGAACGAGCAGTACTTC. It encodes CASSEERQGKNEQYF.

This chain connects TRBV29-1 to TRBJ2-7; D is unclear. The end of the DNA fits TRBJ2-4 better, so the J call may be wrong. CDR3 length: 12 residues. Germline loops: CDR1 SQVTM, CDR2 ANQGSEA. The CDR3 loop reads CSVAHPRNIQYF. The CDR3 DNA is TGCAGCGTTGCTCACCCCAGAAACATTCAGTACTTC.

This clonotype appeared a few times. V gene TRBV27 combines with J gene TRBJ2-3; D is possibly TRBD2 (5 bases). The CDR3 consists of 13 residues. Germline V CDR1 and CDR2: MNHEY, SMNVEV (reference sequence). Trimming took off 7 bases at V and 0 bases at J, with 8 bases between the two ends. CDR3 sequence: CASKRLSTDTQYF. CDR3 coding DNA: TGTGCCAGCAAGCGGCTTAGCACAGATACGCAGTATTTT.

The chain joins TRBV30 to TRBJ2-2, with 9 nucleotides matching TRBD1. The CDR3 runs to 14 residues. With V trimmed by 3 bases and J by 7 bases, 6 bases remained unmatched. Germline V gene lookup returns CDR1 GTSNPN and CDR2 SVGIG (reference sequence). The CDR3 DNA sequence: TGTGCCTGGAGCGCGGACAGGGGCCACGGGGAGCTGTTTTTT. Amino acids: CAWSADRGHGELFF.

The chain joins TRBV28 to TRBJ2-5; 11 bases line up with TRBD2. Germline trimming cut 7 bases from V and 11 bases from J; bases unmatched to any gene: 9. CDR3 length: 13 residues. Germline-derived CDR1 and CDR2 are MDHEN and SYDVKM. The CDR3 DNA sequence: TGTGCCAGCAACCTAGCGGGAGGAAATGAGCAGTACTTC. Amino acids: CASNLAGGNEQYF. Full variable domain (rest looked up from reference TRBV28 and TRBJ2-5): DVKVTQSSRYLVKRTGEKVFLECVQDMDHENMFWYRQDPGLGLRLIYFSYDVKMKEKGDIPEGYSVSREKKERFSLILESASTNQTSMYLCASNLAGGNEQYFGPGTRLLVL.

This clonotype has more than one count but fewer than ten. V gene TRBV10-3 combines with J gene TRBJ2-1, with D possibly TRBD2 on 5 matching bases. CDR1 and CDR2 from the germline V gene are ENHRY and SYGVKD. This CDR3 has 12 residues. Trimming stripped 10 bases from V and 8 bases from J, with 15 bases between. CDR3 bases: TGTGCCAGCGGACTTCCGAGGGATGAGCAGTTCTTC. Translating gives CASGLPRDEQFF.

This clonotype appeared a few times. This rearrangement joins TRBV7-9 to TRBJ2-4; D possibly matches TRBD1 or TRBD2 (6 bases each). The V gene lost 1 base and the J gene lost 0 bases, with 19 bases spanning the gap. Per germline, CDR1 SEHNR and CDR2 FQNEAQ (reference sequence). The CDR3 contains 19 residues. The CDR3 here is CASSLVGRGGVPAKNIQYF. The DNA for the CDR3 is TGTGCCAGCAGCTTAGTAGGCAGGGGAGGAGTCCCAGCCAAAAACATTCAGTACTTC.